Listed below are T cell receptor beta chains from one sample, sequenced in a study of T-cell reconstitution after alpha-beta-depleted transplantation in children. TCRdb reprocessed the PCR reads with MiXCR, giving one entry per CDR3 protein. The sample contains over 45,000 distinct CDR3 sequences, approximately 46% of which appear only once. The starting material was PBMCs, mostly from graft donor cells, obtained 360 days after TCRalphabeta/CD19-depleted stem cell transplant. The source is a male patient younger than 18 who had a stem cell transplant for acute lymphoblastic leukemia, so the T cells may come from the graft donor. Both conserved end residues are part of each CDR3. D genes are given only for firm matches. Rows may omit the clone size; those that give it use once, few, many or a size class.

>.|TRBD2|TRBV7-8|TRBJ2-1
TGTGCCAGCAGCGCGGGGGACCCCTACAATGAGCAGTTCTTC
CASSAGDPYNEQFF
>few|.|TRBV20-1|TRBJ1-5
TGCAGTGGCCGGGAGTACAATCAGCCCCAGCATTTT
CSGREYNQPQHF
>few|.|TRBV10-3|TRBJ2-5
TGTGCCATCAGTGGCCCGGCGGATGCGGAGACCCAGTACTTC
CAISGPADAETQYF
>.|.|TRBV7-2|TRBJ2-3
TGTGCCAGCAGCTTAATAGCTCTCCCCTTGGGTACAGATACGCAGTATTTT
CASSLIALPLGTDTQYF
>once|.|TRBV28|TRBJ2-7
TGTGCCAGCAGTCCCAACCAGAAGGACCACACCTACGAGCAGTACTTC
CASSPNQKDHTYEQYF
>.|.|TRBV5-5|TRBJ2-1
TGTGCCAGCAGCTCTCGCGAGCAGTTCTTC
CASSSREQFF
>.|TRBD1|TRBV11-2|TRBJ2-1
TGTGCCAGCAGCTTAAAGACAGGGAACTACAATGAGCAGTTCTTC
CASSLKTGNYNEQFF
>.|.|TRBV25-1|TRBJ2-3
TGTGCCAGCAGTGTCGTTAGCACAGATACGCAGTATTTT
CASSVVSTDTQYF
>.|TRBD2|TRBV13|TRBJ2-3
TGTGCCAGCAGCTTGGGACTAGTTAAGGCGCAGTATTTT
CASSLGLVKAQYF
>.|.|TRBV7-9|TRBJ1-1
TGTGCCAGCAGCCCAGGTGGAGCGAACACTGAAGCTTTCTTT
CASSPGGANTEAFF
>few|.|TRBV20-1|TRBJ2-3
TGCAGTGCTAGGGAGGCGGGATTCACAGATACGCAGTATTTT
CSAREAGFTDTQYF
>few|.|TRBV12-3/TRBV12-4|TRBJ2-1
TGTGCCAGCAGTTTAGGGGGCTCGAGGGCTTACAATGAGCAGTTCTTC
CASSLGGSRAYNEQFF
>few|.|TRBV10-3|TRBJ1-1
TGTGCCATCAGTGGTCCAGGGAGTGTTGAAGCTTTCTTT
CAISGPGSVEAFF
>.|TRBD2|TRBV25-1|TRBJ2-3
TGTGCCAGCAGTGACGGGAGGTGGACCACAGATACGCAGTATTTT
CASSDGRWTTDTQYF
>.|.|TRBV24-1|TRBJ2-1
TGTGCCACCAGTGATTCGGGGAGCTCCTACAATGAGCAGTTCTTC
CATSDSGSSYNEQFF
>.|TRBD1|TRBV5-1|TRBJ2-7
TGCGCCAGCACTCATCGTCCGGGACAGGAGAGCTACGAGCAGTACTTC
CASTHRPGQESYEQYF
>.|.|TRBV2|TRBJ2-2
TGTGCCACGATGACAGCAAACACCGGGGAGCTGTTTTTT
CATMTANTGELFF
>.|.|TRBV27|TRBJ2-7
TGTGCCAGCAGTTTTTTAGGGGCGGTCGAGCAGTACTTC
CASSFLGAVEQYF
>.|.|TRBV5-6|TRBJ2-6
TGTGCCAGCAGCCTGAAGCCCACATACAGCTCTGGGGCCAACGTCCTGACTTTC
CASSLKPTYSSGANVLTF
>.|.|TRBV20-1|TRBJ1-5
TGCAGTGCTAGAGGGACGGGCTATAGCAATCAGCCCCAGCATTTT
CSARGTGYSNQPQHF
>.|.|TRBV20-1|TRBJ2-3
TGCAGTGCTAGAGATCCCGGGGCAGATACGCAGTATTTT
CSARDPGADTQYF
>few|.|TRBV4-3|TRBJ2-7
TGCGCCAGCAGCCAACCGGGACGCGCGCAGTACTTC
CASSQPGRAQYF
>.|.|TRBV6-5|TRBJ2-3
TGTGCCAGCAGTTACTCGAGCTGGGGAGATACGCAGTATTTT
CASSYSSWGDTQYF
>.|TRBD1|TRBV28|TRBJ1-1
TGTGCCAGCAGCCCCAGCTCCCCCCTCAAGACAGGGGGCACTGAAGCTTTCTTT
CASSPSSPLKTGGTEAFF
>.|TRBD2|TRBV7-6|TRBJ2-1
TGTGCCAGCAGCTTAGAGGGACTAGTCTACAATGAGCAGTTCTTC
CASSLEGLVYNEQFF
>few|.|TRBV7-6|TRBJ2-7
TGTGCCAGCAGCTCGGACTCTTTCTACGAGCAGTACTTC
CASSSDSFYEQYF
>.|.|TRBV27|TRBJ2-3
TGTGCCAGCAGTCACACAGATACGCAGTATTTT
CASSHTDTQYF
>.|.|TRBV7-2|TRBJ2-1
TGTGCCAGCAGCTTAGTTATGACCTACAATGAGCAGTTCTTC
CASSLVMTYNEQFF
>.|.|TRBV6-5|TRBJ1-1
TGTGCCAGCAGTTACTTTTACGGAGACACTGAAGCTTTCTTT
CASSYFYGDTEAFF
>few|TRBD2|TRBV12-3/TRBV12-4|TRBJ2-2
TGTGCCAGCAGTCGACTAGCTACCGGGGAGCTGTTTTTT
CASSRLATGELFF
>.|.|TRBV12-3/TRBV12-4|TRBJ2-2
TGTGCCAGCAGTTTTCCCCAGGGTATCGGCACCGGGGAGCTGTTTTTT
CASSFPQGIGTGELFF
>few|TRBD1|TRBV7-9|TRBJ1-2
TGTGCCAGCAGCCACCGACAGGGTGCTAACTATGGCTACACCTTC
CASSHRQGANYGYTF
>.|TRBD2|TRBV7-2|TRBJ2-5
TGTGCCAGCACCTTGACTAGCGGGGGAGAGACCCAGTACTTC
CASTLTSGGETQYF
>few|.|TRBV3-1|TRBJ1-5
TGTGCCAGCAGCCAAGGGGGAGGAGGGAACAACAATCAGCCCCAGCATTTT
CASSQGGGGNNNQPQHF
>.|.|TRBV7-6|TRBJ2-7
TGTGCCAGCAGCCCCGGGTCGCCCGAGCAGTACTTC
CASSPGSPEQYF
>few|.|TRBV2|TRBJ1-1
TGTGCCAGCAGTCCGGGACCGAAGAACACTGAAGCTTTCTTT
CASSPGPKNTEAFF
>.|.|TRBV29-1|TRBJ2-1
TGCAGCGTTGTAACAGCCAGGGGAGCGACGTATGAGCAGTTCTTC
CSVVTARGATYEQFF
>few|TRBD2|TRBV5-1|TRBJ2-1
TGCGCCAGCAGCTTGGCTAGCGGGGGGGCCAACTACAATGAGCAGTTCTTC
CASSLASGGANYNEQFF
>.|.|TRBV5-1|TRBJ2-1
TGCGCCAGCAGCAATACCGGGACTGCCTACAATGAGCAGTTCTTC
CASSNTGTAYNEQFF
>few|.|TRBV12-3/TRBV12-4|TRBJ2-3
TGTGCCAGCAGTTTCGTCGGGGCGACAGATACGCAGTATTTT
CASSFVGATDTQYF
>.|TRBD2|TRBV7-2|TRBJ2-1
TGTGCCAGCAGCTTGAGTAGCGGGGGGGCAAATGAGCAGTTCTTC
CASSLSSGGANEQFF
>.|.|TRBV9|TRBJ1-1
TGTGCCAGCAGCGCCCGGGGTAGGAACACTGAAGCTTTCTTT
CASSARGRNTEAFF
>.|TRBD2|TRBV5-6|TRBJ2-1
TGTGCCAGCAGCTTTCTCATCCCACTAGCGGGAGGTTACAATGAGCAGTTCTTC
CASSFLIPLAGGYNEQFF
>.|.|TRBV5-1|TRBJ1-1
TGCGCCAGCACTTATTGGCAGGGGAACACTGAAGCTTTCTTT
CASTYWQGNTEAFF
>.|.|TRBV13|TRBJ1-4
TGTGCCAGCAGCCGCCGGGGGGGCAATGAAAAACTGTTTTTT
CASSRRGGNEKLFF
>.|.|TRBV20-1|TRBJ1-5
TGCAGTGCTACAGGGGTCGGCAATCAGCCCCAGCATTTT
CSATGVGNQPQHF
>.|.|TRBV28|TRBJ2-1
TGTGCCAGCAGAAATCGGAATGAGCAGTTCTTC
CASRNRNEQFF
>.|TRBD2|TRBV2|TRBJ2-1
TGTGCCATCATAGCGGGAGGCGATGAGCAGTTCTTC
CAIIAGGDEQFF
>.|.|TRBV6-2/TRBV6-3|TRBJ2-3
TGTGCCAGCAGTCCCCTCGGGGGGCCGAGCACAGATACGCAGTATTTT
CASSPLGGPSTDTQYF
>.|.|TRBV6-5|TRBJ2-3
TGTGCCAGCAGTTACTCGTTAGTCGTCACAGATACGCAGTATTTT
CASSYSLVVTDTQYF
>few|TRBD1|TRBV6-5|TRBJ2-1
TGTGCCAGCATTATCCGGGACAGGGGTTACAATGAGCAGTTCTTC
CASIIRDRGYNEQFF
>.|.|TRBV20-1|TRBJ1-5
TGCAGTGCTAGTTATCTGGATAGCAATCAGCCCCAGCATTTT
CSASYLDSNQPQHF
>.|.|TRBV3-1|TRBJ2-3
TGTGCCAGCAGCCAAGAAAGGGGCGGCTACACAGATACGCAGTATTTT
CASSQERGGYTDTQYF
>few|.|TRBV12-3/TRBV12-4|TRBJ1-1
TGTGCCAGCAGTTTAAATAGGAGGACTGAAGCTTTCTTT
CASSLNRRTEAFF
>.|.|TRBV24-1|TRBJ2-1
TGTGCCACCAGTGATTCCGGGAGTGAGCAGTTCTTC
CATSDSGSEQFF